This T cell receptor beta chain was documented in a study of blood T cell repertoires in COVID-19. The CDR3 has 14 residues. The germline V and J ends were trimmed by 7 bases and 8 bases, with 17 bases remaining between them. CDR1 and CDR2 from the germline V gene are MDHEN and SYDVKM. Sequencing used immunoSEQ multiplex PCR; TCRdb keeps in-frame clones, though not all of them. This table has roughly 230,000 clones, around 83% appearing once. This clonotype originated in a woman in her fifties or sixties with acute or convalescent COVID-19. The sample comprised peripheral blood. The genes are TRBV28 and TRBJ1-4, with D perhaps TRBD1 (6 bases). The CDR3 loop reads CASKGGRGVEKLFF. CDR3 DNA sequence: TGTGCCAGCAAGGGGGGGAGGGGTGTAGAAAAACTGTTTTTT.